This TCR beta chain was recovered during a study of T-cell memory formation after mild COVID-19. Study-wide results and limits: Of the contracting clones, CD4+ ones lay mainly in CM and EM, and CD8+ ones in EMRA.

As to this clonotype: Its antigen is undetermined.

The V gene's germline CDR1 is SNHLY and CDR2 FYNNEI. V shed 5 bases and J 5 bases; nucleotides not matched to a gene: 7. This CDR3 is built from 14 residues. A single record per CDR3 protein comes from TCRdb applying MiXCR to the 5' RACE reads. Found here are approximately 260,000 distinct CDR3 sequences, 18% of them singletons; the top ten hold 23%. V and J are TRBV2 and TRBJ2-5, with 8 bases fitting TRBD1. The origin of this receptor is a man between 18 and 35 years old who had mild COVID-19 (a few samples of this study predate the infection). Cell type and time point are not known. The sequencing input was PBMCs or a T cell subset sorted from them (not recorded which). CDR3 DNA: TGTGCCAGCAGTCCAGGGGGCAGGGGGGAGACCCAGTACTTC. Translated, it gives CASSPGGRGETQYF.